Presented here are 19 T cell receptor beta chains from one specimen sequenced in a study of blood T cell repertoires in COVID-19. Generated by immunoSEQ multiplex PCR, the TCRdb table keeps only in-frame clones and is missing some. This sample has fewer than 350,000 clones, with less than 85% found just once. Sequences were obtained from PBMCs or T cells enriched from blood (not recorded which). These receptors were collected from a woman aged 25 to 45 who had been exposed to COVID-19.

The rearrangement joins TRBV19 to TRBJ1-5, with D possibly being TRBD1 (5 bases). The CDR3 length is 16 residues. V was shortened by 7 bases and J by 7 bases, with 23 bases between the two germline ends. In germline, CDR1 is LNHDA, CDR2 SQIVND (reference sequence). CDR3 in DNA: TGTGCCAGTAACCCCCGGGACGGAGGGGTTAGCCAGCCCCAGCATTTT. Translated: CASNPRDGGVSQPQHF.

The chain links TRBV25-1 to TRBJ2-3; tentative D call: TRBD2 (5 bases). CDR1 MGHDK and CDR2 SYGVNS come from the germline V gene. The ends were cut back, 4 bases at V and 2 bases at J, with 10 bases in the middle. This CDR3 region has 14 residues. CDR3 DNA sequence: TGTGCCAGCAGTGGAGGGTTGGTCACAGATACGCAGTATTTT. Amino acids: CASSGGLVTDTQYF.

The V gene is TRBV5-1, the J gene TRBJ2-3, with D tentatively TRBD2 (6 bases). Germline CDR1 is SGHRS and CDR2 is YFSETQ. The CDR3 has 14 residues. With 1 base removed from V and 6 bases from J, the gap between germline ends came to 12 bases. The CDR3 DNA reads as TGCGCCAGCAGCTTGTGGGGGGATGGGGATACGCAGTATTTT. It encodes CASSLWGDGDTQYF.

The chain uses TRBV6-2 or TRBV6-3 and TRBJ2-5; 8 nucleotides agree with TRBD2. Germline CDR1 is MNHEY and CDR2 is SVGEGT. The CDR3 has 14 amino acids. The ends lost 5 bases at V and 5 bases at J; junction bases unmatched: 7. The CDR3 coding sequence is TGTGCCAGCAGTATTTGGACTAGCTATGAGACCCAGTACTTC. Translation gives CASSIWTSYETQYF.

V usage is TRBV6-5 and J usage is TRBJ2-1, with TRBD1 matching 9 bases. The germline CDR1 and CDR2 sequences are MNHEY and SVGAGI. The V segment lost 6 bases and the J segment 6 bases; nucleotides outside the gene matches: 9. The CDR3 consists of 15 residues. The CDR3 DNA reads TGTGCCAGCAGCCAGTCCGGGACAGGGACCAATGAGCAGTTCTTC. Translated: CASSQSGTGTNEQFF.

The CDR3 reads CASSYHPPSAGQYF. The CDR3 nucleotides read TGTGCCAGCAGTTACCACCCTCCTAGCGCCGGGCAGTACTTC. The chain combines TRBV6-6 with TRBJ2-7; tentative D call: TRBD2 (6 bases). The CDR3 spans 14 residues. Per germline, CDR1 MNHNY and CDR2 SVGAGI (reference sequence). V lost 2 bases and J lost 9, with 17 bases in between.

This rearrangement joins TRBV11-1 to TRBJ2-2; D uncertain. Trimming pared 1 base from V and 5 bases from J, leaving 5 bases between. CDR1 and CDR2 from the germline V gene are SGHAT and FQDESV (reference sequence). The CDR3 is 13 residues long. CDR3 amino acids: CASSLERTGELFF. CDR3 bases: TGTGCCAGCAGCTTAGAGAGAACCGGGGAGCTGTTTTTT.

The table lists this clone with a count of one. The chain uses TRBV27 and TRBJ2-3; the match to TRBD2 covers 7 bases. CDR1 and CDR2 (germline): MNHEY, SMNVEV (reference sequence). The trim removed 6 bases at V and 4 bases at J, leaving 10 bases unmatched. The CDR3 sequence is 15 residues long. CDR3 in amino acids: CASSKEGGLPDTQYF. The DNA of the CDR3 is TGTGCCAGCAGCAAGGAGGGAGGGCTCCCAGATACGCAGTATTTT.

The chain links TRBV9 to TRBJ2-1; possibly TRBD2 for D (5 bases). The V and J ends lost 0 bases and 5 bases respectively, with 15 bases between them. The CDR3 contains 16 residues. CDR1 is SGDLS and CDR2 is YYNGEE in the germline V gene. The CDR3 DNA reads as TGTGCCAGCAGCGTAGCGGGGTCGTCCCGTAACAATGAGCAGTTCTTC. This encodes CASSVAGSSRNNEQFF. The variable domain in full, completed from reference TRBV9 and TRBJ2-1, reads DSGVTQTPKHLITATGQRVTLRCSPRSGDLSVYWYQQSLDQGLQFLIQYYNGEERAKGNILERFSAQQFPDLHSELNLSSLELGDSALYFCASSVAGSSRNNEQFFGPGTRLTVL.

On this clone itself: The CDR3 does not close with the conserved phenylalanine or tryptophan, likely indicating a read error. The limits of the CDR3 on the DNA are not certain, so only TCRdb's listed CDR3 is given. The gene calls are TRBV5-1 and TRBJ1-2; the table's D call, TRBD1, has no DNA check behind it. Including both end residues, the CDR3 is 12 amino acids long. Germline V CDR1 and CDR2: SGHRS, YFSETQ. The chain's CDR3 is CASSFILPGYRL.

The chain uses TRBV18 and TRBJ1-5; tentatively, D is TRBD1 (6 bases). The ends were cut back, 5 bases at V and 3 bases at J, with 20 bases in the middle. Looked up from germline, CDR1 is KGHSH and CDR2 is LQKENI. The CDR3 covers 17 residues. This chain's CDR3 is CASSSPGTGSDNQPQHF. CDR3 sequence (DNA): TGTGCCAGCTCAAGCCCGGGAACAGGGAGCGACAATCAGCCCCAGCATTTT.

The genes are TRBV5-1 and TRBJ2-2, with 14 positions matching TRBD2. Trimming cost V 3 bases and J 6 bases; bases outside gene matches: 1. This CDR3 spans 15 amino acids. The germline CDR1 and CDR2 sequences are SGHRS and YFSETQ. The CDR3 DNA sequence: TGCGCCAGCAGCTCGACTAGCGGGGGGGCCGGGGAGCTGTTTTTT. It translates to CASSSTSGGAGELFF.

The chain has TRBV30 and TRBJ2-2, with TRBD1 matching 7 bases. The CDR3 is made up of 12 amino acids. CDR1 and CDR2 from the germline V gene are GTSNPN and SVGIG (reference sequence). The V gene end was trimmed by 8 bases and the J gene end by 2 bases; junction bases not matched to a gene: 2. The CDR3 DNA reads TGTGCCAGACAGGGTAACACCGGGGAGCTGTTTTTT. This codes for CARQGNTGELFF.

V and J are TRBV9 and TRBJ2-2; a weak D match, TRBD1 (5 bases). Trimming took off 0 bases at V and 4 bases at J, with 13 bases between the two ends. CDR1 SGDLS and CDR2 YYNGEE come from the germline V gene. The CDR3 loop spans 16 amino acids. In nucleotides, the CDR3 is TGTGCCAGCAGCGTAGAGTCAGGGTTAGGCACCGGGGAGCTGTTTTTT. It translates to CASSVESGLGTGELFF.

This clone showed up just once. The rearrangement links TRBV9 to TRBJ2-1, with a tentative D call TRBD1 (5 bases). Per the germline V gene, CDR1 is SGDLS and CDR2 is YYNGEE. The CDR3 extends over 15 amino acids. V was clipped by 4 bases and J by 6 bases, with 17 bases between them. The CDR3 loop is CASSPTGSWGNEQFF. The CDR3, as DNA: TGTGCCAGCAGCCCTACAGGTAGCTGGGGCAATGAGCAGTTCTTC.

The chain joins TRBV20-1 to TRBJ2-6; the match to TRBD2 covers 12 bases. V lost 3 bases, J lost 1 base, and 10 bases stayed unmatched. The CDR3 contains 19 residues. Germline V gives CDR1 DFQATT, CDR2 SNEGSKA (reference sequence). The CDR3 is CSASPSGRALPSGANVLTF. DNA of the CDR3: TGCAGTGCTAGTCCTAGCGGGAGGGCCTTACCATCTGGGGCCAACGTCCTGACTTTC.

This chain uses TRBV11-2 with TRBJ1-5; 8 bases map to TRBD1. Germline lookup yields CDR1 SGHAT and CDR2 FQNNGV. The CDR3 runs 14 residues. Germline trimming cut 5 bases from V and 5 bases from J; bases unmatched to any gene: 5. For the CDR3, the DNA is TGTGCCAGCAGCGGACAGGGATACCATCAGCCCCAGCATTTT. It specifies CASSGQGYHQPQHF. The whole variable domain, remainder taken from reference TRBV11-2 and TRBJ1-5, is EAGVAQSPRYKIIEKRQSVAFWCNPISGHATLYWYQQILGQGPKLLIQFQNNGVVDDSQLPKDRFSAERLKGVDSTLKIQPAKLEDSAVYLCASSGQGYHQPQHFGDGTRLSIL.

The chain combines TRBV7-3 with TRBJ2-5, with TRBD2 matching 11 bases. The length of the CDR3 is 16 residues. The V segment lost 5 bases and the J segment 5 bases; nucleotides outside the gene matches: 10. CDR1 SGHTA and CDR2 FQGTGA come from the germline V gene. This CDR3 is CASSPSSGGPGETQYF. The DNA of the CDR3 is TGTGCCAGCAGCCCCTCTAGCGGGGGGCCGGGGGAGACCCAGTACTTC.

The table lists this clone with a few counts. The CDR3 sequence: CASSWGTGGKPQHF. CDR3 in DNA: TGTGCCAGCAGTTGGGGGACAGGGGGCAAGCCCCAGCATTTT. The chain couples TRBV28 to TRBJ1-5, with 12 bases matching TRBD1. The CDR3 covers 14 residues. In germline, CDR1 is MDHEN, CDR2 SYDVKM. Trimming cost V 4 bases and J 8 bases; bases outside gene matches: 3.